This TCR beta chain was identified in a study of blood T cells in healthy people across ages. A word on this clonotype: As yet, its antigen is unknown.

Trimming at V came to 0 bases and at J to 3 bases, leaving 14 bases not matched to a gene. CDR3 length: 19 amino acids. Per germline, CDR1 SGHAT and CDR2 FQNNGV. Then a second PCR, running roughly 7 to 11 cycles, was carried out with a sample-barcoded 5' primer and a J-beta primer mix. TCRdb called the 5' RACE reads again in MiXCR, with one record for every CDR3 protein. The repertoire holds about 1.4 million distinct CDR3 sequences, with around 59% as singletons. Overall study findings and caveats: It was found that TCR beta diversity correlated strongly with the percentage of naive T cells.

The clonotype originates from a man younger than 30 in good health. Sequencing input: blood. The chain links TRBV11-2 to TRBJ2-3; 8 positions match TRBD2. CDR3 DNA sequence: TGTGCCAGCAGCTTAGATTATTTGGCCCCGACTAGCGTTACAGATACGCAGTATTTT. This codes for CASSLDYLAPTSVTDTQYF. Full variable domain (outside the CDR3, taken from reference TRBV11-2 and TRBJ2-3): EAGVAQSPRYKIIEKRQSVAFWCNPISGHATLYWYQQILGQGPKLLIQFQNNGVVDDSQLPKDRFSAERLKGVDSTLKIQPAKLEDSAVYLCASSLDYLAPTSVTDTQYFGPGTRLTVL.